This T cell receptor beta chain comes out of a study of blood T cell repertoires in COVID-19. Study-level information: Sample material is recorded as cDNA or gDNA derived from T cells, B-cell-depleted T cells, or PBMCs.

CDR1 and CDR2 from the germline V gene are LNHDA and SQIVND (reference sequence). Trimming took 6 bases from V and 4 from J, leaving 12 bases between them. This CDR3 comprises 13 residues. Measured with immunoSEQ multiplex PCR; TCRdb has only the in-frame clones, and not every one. The table includes hundreds of thousands of clones, 89% detected once. The clonotype originates from a man aged 35 to 55 with acute or convalescent COVID-19. Source material: peripheral blood. The rearrangement links TRBV19 to TRBJ1-2; TRBD1 is a possible D gene (6 bases). The CDR3 DNA sequence: TGTGCCAGTAGACCGGACAGAAGCTATGGCTACACCTTC. Translating gives CASRPDRSYGYTF.